The next 12 T cell receptor beta chains were all read from a single sample in a study of blood T cell repertoires in COVID-19. The protocol was immunoSEQ multiplex PCR, while the TCRdb copy is restricted to in-frame clones and leaves out a portion. The sample has 150,000 to 200,000 clones, under 85% seen once. The sequenced sample consisted of PBMCs or T cells enriched from blood (not recorded which). The source is a man aged 50-60 years who had recovered from COVID-19.

The chain couples TRBV19 to TRBJ2-1; no firm D call. This CDR3 comprises 10 residues. V lost 11 bases, J lost 15 bases, and 17 bases lay in between. The V gene's germline CDR1 is LNHDA and CDR2 SQIVND (reference sequence). The CDR3, as DNA: TGTGCCCCCAATCCCGTGGCGGTGTTCTTC. It specifies CAPNPVAVFF.

The rearrangement uses TRBV18 and TRBJ1-1; tentative D call: TRBD1 (6 bases). V was trimmed by 0 bases and J by 10 bases, leaving 18 bases between them. This CDR3 has 15 amino acids. Germline V gives CDR1 KGHSH, CDR2 LQKENI. The CDR3, as DNA: TGTGCCAGCTCACCACCGGGGGGGCAAAAGTTAGTAGCTTTCTTT. Protein product: CASSPPGGQKLVAFF.

The chain carries TRBV18 and TRBJ1-3; TRBD1 aligns across 9 bases. This CDR3 comprises 16 residues. V was clipped by 4 bases and J by 1 base; unmatched bases: 5. The V gene's germline CDR1 is KGHSH and CDR2 LQKENI. The CDR3: CASSQGQGLSGNTIYF. As DNA, the CDR3 is TGTGCCAGCTCACAGGGACAGGGACTATCTGGAAACACCATATATTTT.

The CDR3 loop is CASSQVGGEQFF. The CDR3 nucleotides are TGCGCCAGCAGCCAAGTGGGGGGTGAGCAGTTCTTC. The gene calls are TRBV4-3 and TRBJ2-1; possibly TRBD2 for D (6 bases). Germline loops: CDR1 LGHNA, CDR2 YSLEER. The CDR3 is 12 amino acids. Trimming pared 1 base from V and 9 bases from J, leaving 7 bases between.

The rearrangement uses TRBV5-1 and TRBJ2-3; 8 bases map to TRBD1. The J segment lost 0 bases and the V segment lost 8 bases, leaving 8 bases of the junction unmatched. CDR1 and CDR2 from the germline V gene are SGHRS and YFSETQ. This CDR3 is built from 15 residues. In DNA form, the CDR3 reads TGCGCCAGTAGTGGACAGGGCTATAGCACAGATACGCAGTATTTT. Translation: CASSGQGYSTDTQYF.

The CDR3 bases are TGTGCCAGCAGTGAAGACAGCTTTAGAAACACCATATATTTT. This codes for CASSEDSFRNTIYF. The chain links TRBV6-1 to TRBJ1-3; D remains ambiguous. V was shortened by 1 base and J by 5 bases, with 9 bases between the two germline ends. The CDR3 covers 14 residues. Per germline, CDR1 MNHNS and CDR2 SASEGT.

The V call is TRBV5-6, the J call TRBJ1-1, with no clear D. V was pared by 1 base and J by 0 bases, with 13 bases between. The CDR3 loop spans 16 amino acids. CDR1 and CDR2 (germline): SGHDT, YYEEEE. The CDR3: CASSLPDGNMNTEAFF. The CDR3 nucleotides are TGTGCCAGCAGCTTGCCCGACGGGAACATGAACACTGAAGCTTTCTTT.

The chain employs TRBV7-9 and TRBJ2-7, with D perhaps TRBD1 (6 bases). The CDR3 length is 15 residues. V lost 1 base and J lost 3, with 13 bases in between. Germline V gene sequence: CDR1 SEHNR, CDR2 FQNEAQ (reference sequence). CDR3: CASSLVQGHLYEQYF. DNA of the CDR3: TGTGCCAGCAGCTTAGTACAGGGACACCTCTACGAGCAGTACTTC.

The chain employs TRBV5-1 and TRBJ2-7; a weak D match, TRBD1 (5 bases). With 0 bases removed from V and 5 bases from J, the gap between germline ends came to 12 bases. There are 14 residues in the CDR3. The germline V gene encodes CDR1 SGHRS and CDR2 YFSETQ. CDR3 nucleotides: TGCGCCAGCAGCTTGGCCCGGCAGGGCCACGAGCAGTACTTC. It is translated as CASSLARQGHEQYF.

The chain has TRBV24-1 and TRBJ2-3, with D possibly being TRBD1 (5 bases). Trimming pared 6 bases from V and 0 bases from J, leaving 9 bases between. CDR3 length: 14 amino acids. Per germline, CDR1 KGHDR and CDR2 SFDVKD. CDR3 residues: CATSLTGSTDTQYF. The CDR3 DNA follows: TGTGCCACCAGTTTAACAGGTAGCACAGATACGCAGTATTTT.

A word on this clone: This sample includes further DNA sequences coding for the same CDR3. The J gene is TRBJ1-1, the V gene TRBV3-1 (or the pseudogene TRBV3-2); D is unclear. Germline lookup yields CDR1 LGHDT and CDR2 YNNKEL (reference sequence). V lost 1 base to trimming and J lost 2 bases, with 5 bases between them. CDR3 length: 13 amino acids. CDR3 sequence: CASSQGANTEAFF. The CDR3 DNA is TGTGCCAGCAGCCAAGGGGCTAACACTGAAGCTTTCTTT.

The V call is TRBV5-6, the J call TRBJ1-1; TRBD1 agrees at 7 bases. Germline CDR1 reads SGHDT; CDR2 reads YYEEEE. Trimming at V came to 2 bases and at J to 1 base, leaving 8 bases not matched to a gene. The CDR3 has 16 amino acids. CDR3 DNA: TGTGCCAGCAGCTTAGACCCGACAGGGAGGAACACTGAAGCTTTCTTT. Its protein is CASSLDPTGRNTEAFF.